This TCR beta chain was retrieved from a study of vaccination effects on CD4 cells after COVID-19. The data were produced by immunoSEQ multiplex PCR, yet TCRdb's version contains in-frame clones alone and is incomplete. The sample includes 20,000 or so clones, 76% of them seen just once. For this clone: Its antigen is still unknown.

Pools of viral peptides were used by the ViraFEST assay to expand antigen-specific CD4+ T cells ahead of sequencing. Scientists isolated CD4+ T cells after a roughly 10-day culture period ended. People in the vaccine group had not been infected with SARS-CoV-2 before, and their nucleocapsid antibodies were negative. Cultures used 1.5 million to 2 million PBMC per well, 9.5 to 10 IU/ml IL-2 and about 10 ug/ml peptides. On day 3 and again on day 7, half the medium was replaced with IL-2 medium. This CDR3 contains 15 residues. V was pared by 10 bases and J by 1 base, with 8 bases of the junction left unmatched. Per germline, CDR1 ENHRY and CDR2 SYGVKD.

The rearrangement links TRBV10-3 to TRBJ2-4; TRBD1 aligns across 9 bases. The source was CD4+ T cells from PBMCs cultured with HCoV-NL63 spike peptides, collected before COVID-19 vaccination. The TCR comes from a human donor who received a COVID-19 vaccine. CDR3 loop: CATEDRGLAKNIQYF. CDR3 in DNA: TGTGCCACGGAGGACAGGGGTTTGGCCAAAAACATTCAGTACTTC.